These 32 T cell receptor beta chains came from one sample sequenced in a study of graft-versus-host responses after intestinal transplantation. Method: immunoSEQ multiplex PCR; TCRdb's copy keeps in-frame clones and lacks some. In the table there are around 40,000 clones, less than 90% of which are singletons. Sequencing was performed on PBMCs, taken 1070 days after transplant. The source of these receptors is a human patient who received an intestinal transplant, so some T cells may come from the graft donor.

The chain recombines TRBV18 with TRBJ2-3, with 7 nucleotides matching TRBD1. After removal of 6 bases from V and 0 bases from J, the junction contained 18 bases not matched to a gene. The CDR3 consists of 19 residues. The germline CDR1 and CDR2 sequences are KGHSH and LQKENI. Written as DNA, the CDR3 is TGTGCCAGCTCGCCGATCCCGAGAAGGACAGGTGTTAGCACAGATACGCAGTATTTT. Residues: CASSPIPRRTGVSTDTQYF.

The V and J genes are TRBV9 and TRBJ1-5; TRBD1 matches 8 bases. CDR3 length: 14 residues. Germline V gene data show CDR1 as SGDLS and CDR2 as YYNGEE. The trim removed 4 bases at V and 6 bases at J, leaving 6 bases unmatched. The CDR3, as DNA: TGTGCCAGCAGCCAGGGGGCGGTGGGTCAGCCCCAGCATTTT. Protein product: CASSQGAVGQPQHF.

The rearrangement uses TRBV7-7 and TRBJ2-5; 7 bases agree with TRBD2. The CDR3 contains 13 residues. Germline lookup yields CDR1 SSHAT and CDR2 FNYEAQ (reference sequence). The CDR3 loop reads CALSAGVGETQYF. CDR3 DNA: TGTGCTCTCTCCGCGGGAGTTGGAGAGACCCAGTACTTC.

V is TRBV4-1 and J is TRBJ1-1, with 12 positions matching TRBD1. The CDR3 loop spans 16 amino acids. The germline V gene has CDR1 MGHRA and CDR2 YSYEKL. J was trimmed by 4 bases and V by 1 base; bases with no gene match: 4. The CDR3 coding sequence is TGCGCCAGCAGCCAAGTTCCGGGACAGGGGGCCACTGAAGCTTTCTTT. Translated, it gives CASSQVPGQGATEAFF.

V gene TRBV21-1 combines with J gene TRBJ2-1. TRBV21-1 is deemed a pseudogene. The CDR3 is 15 amino acids. The DNA for the CDR3 is TGTGCCAGCAGGTGTCTACACCATTCCGACAATGAGCAGTTCTTC. This gives the protein CASRCLHHSDNEQFF.

The CDR3 bases are TGTGCCAGCAGCTTAGAACCAGGCAGCTATGGCTACACCTTC. Its protein is CASSLEPGSYGYTF. The chain is built from TRBV7-3 and TRBJ1-2; no clear D. Germline CDR1 SGHTA, CDR2 FQGTGA. The CDR3 is 14 residues long. Between the trimmed V and J ends, which lost 2 bases and 4 bases, there was a span of 11 bases.

The V call is TRBV28, the J call TRBJ2-3; D is possibly TRBD2 (6 bases). The V end was cut by 3 bases, the J end by 3 bases, with 10 bases between. This CDR3 is 14 amino acids long. The V gene's germline CDR1 is MDHEN and CDR2 SYDVKM. CDR3 DNA: TGTGCCAGCAGTTTGGGGGGACGTACAGATACGCAGTATTTT. Protein: CASSLGGRTDTQYF. Drawing the rest from reference TRBV28 and TRBJ2-3, the complete variable domain is DVKVTQSSRYLVKRTGEKVFLECVQDMDHENMFWYRQDPGLGLRLIYFSYDVKMKEKGDIPEGYSVSREKKERFSLILESASTNQTSMYLCASSLGGRTDTQYFGPGTRLTVL.

In its sample, this clone was seen once. The chain has TRBV2 and TRBJ1-6; 9 bases are a match to TRBD1. Germline V gene sequence: CDR1 SNHLY, CDR2 FYNNEI. Trimming removed 11 bases from V and 10 bases from J; junction bases left unmatched: 12. The CDR3 has 14 residues. CDR3 in DNA: TGTGCCTCGGATTGGCGACAGGGGGGATCACCCCTCCACTTT. Translation: CASDWRQGGSPLHF.

This chain uses TRBV28 with TRBJ2-3, with 9 nucleotides matching TRBD1. Looked up from germline, CDR1 is MDHEN and CDR2 is SYDVKM. This CDR3 comprises 17 residues. V lost 7 bases to trimming and J lost 4 bases; unmatched junction nucleotides: 15. The CDR3 region is CASTLWAGQGGADTQYF. The CDR3 DNA follows: TGTGCCAGCACCCTATGGGCGGGACAGGGAGGCGCAGATACGCAGTATTTT.

The chain is built from TRBV19 and TRBJ2-5; 8 positions match TRBD2. This CDR3 is 18 amino acids long. V dropped 3 bases and J dropped 3; count of bases not matched to a gene: 15. CDR1 and CDR2 (germline): LNHDA, SQIVND (reference sequence). In DNA, the CDR3 is TGTGCCAGTAGTATCTACCGGGGGGGGCCGCAAGGAGAAGAGACCCAGTACTTC. This translates into CASSIYRGGPQGEETQYF.

This clone was seen just once. V is TRBV6-6 and J is TRBJ2-7; TRBD1 aligns across 10 bases. J lost 4 bases, V lost 3 bases, and 3 bases had no gene match. CDR1 is MNHNY, CDR2 SVGAGI, per germline (reference sequence). The CDR3 is 14 residues long. The CDR3 sequence is CASSYRTGGYEQYF. In DNA, the CDR3 is TGTGCCAGCAGTTATCGGACAGGGGGTTACGAGCAGTACTTC.

This chain joins TRBV4-1 and TRBJ2-7, with 8 bases aligning to TRBD1. V lost 0 bases, J lost 4 bases, and 5 bases stayed unmatched. This CDR3 is 15 amino acids long. Germline loops: CDR1 MGHRA, CDR2 YSYEKL. CDR3: CASSQDRTGIYEQYF. CDR3 sequence (DNA): TGCGCCAGCAGCCAAGATAGGACAGGGATATACGAGCAGTACTTC.

This clone has just a few counts. The rearrangement links TRBV5-1 to TRBJ2-3; 8 bases align to TRBD1. The CDR3 totals 16 residues. V lost 1 base to trimming and J lost 1 base; unmatched junction nucleotides: 5. Germline CDR1 SGHRS, CDR2 YFSETQ. CDR3 sequence reads: CASSLSLGQGTDTQYF. The CDR3, as DNA: TGCGCCAGCAGCTTGTCCTTGGGACAGGGCACAGATACGCAGTATTTT.

The chain carries TRBV11-2 and TRBJ1-5, with unresolved D. V lost 5 bases and J 0 bases, leaving 8 bases between the germline ends. The CDR3 runs to 14 residues. Germline CDR1 and CDR2: SGHAT and FQNNGV. This chain's CDR3 is CASSQDGSNQPQHF. The DNA for the CDR3 is TGTGCCAGCAGCCAGGACGGTAGCAATCAGCCCCAGCATTTT.

This clone was seen just once. V gene TRBV2 combines with J gene TRBJ2-3, with 8 nucleotides matching TRBD1. From germline, CDR1 is SNHLY and CDR2 FYNNEI. V was clipped by 7 bases and J by 4 bases; unmatched bases: 7. This CDR3 has 14 residues. For the CDR3, the DNA is TGTGCCAGCATGGACAGGGTGGTAGCAGATACGCAGTATTTT. It translates to CASMDRVVADTQYF.

The chain is built from TRBV7-9 and TRBJ1-1; D remains unclear. Germline V gene sequence: CDR1 SEHNR, CDR2 FQNEAQ (reference sequence). The CDR3 has 15 residues. The germline V and J ends were trimmed by 5 bases and 1 base, with 14 bases remaining between them. The CDR3 sequence: CASSRRGETNTEAFF. As DNA, the CDR3 is TGTGCCAGCAGCCGGAGAGGAGAAACGAACACTGAAGCTTTCTTT.

This rearrangement joins TRBV4-1 to TRBJ2-3; 10 bases map to TRBD1. The CDR3 runs to 14 residues. CDR1 and CDR2 from the germline V gene are MGHRA and YSYEKL. Trimming removed 4 bases from V and 4 bases from J; junction bases left unmatched: 2. The CDR3 DNA sequence: TGCGCCAGCAGCCCCGGACAGGGGGCAGATACGCAGTATTTT. Its protein product is CASSPGQGADTQYF.

This sequence joins TRBV7-2 and TRBJ2-7; D possibly corresponds to TRBD2 (5 bases). In germline, CDR1 is SGHTA, CDR2 FQGNSA. V was pared by 2 bases and J by 3 bases, with 11 bases between. The CDR3 is 14 amino acids. DNA for the CDR3: TGTGCCAGCAGCTTAAGCGGTGGCGGCTACGAGCAGTACTTC. This encodes CASSLSGGGYEQYF.

The V call is TRBV29-1, the J call TRBJ1-2, with 9 bases lining up with TRBD1. The CDR3 has 16 residues. In germline, CDR1 is SQVTM, CDR2 ANQGSEA. The V gene end was trimmed by 4 bases and the J gene end by 2 bases; junction bases not matched to a gene: 11. CDR3 bases: TGCAGCGTTGCTACTACGGGACAGGGACACAACTATGGCTACACCTTC. Translation: CSVATTGQGHNYGYTF.

This chain connects TRBV5-5 to TRBJ2-2; D unresolved. The CDR3 has 14 residues. The ends were cut back, 0 bases at V and 4 bases at J, with 7 bases in the middle. Per the germline V gene, CDR1 is SGHKS and CDR2 is YYEKEE (reference sequence). This CDR3 reads CASSLGPGTGELFF. The CDR3 DNA follows: TGTGCCAGCAGCTTGGGTCCCGGCACCGGGGAGCTGTTTTTT.

There are a few counts of this clone. The chain links TRBV19 to TRBJ1-1; 8 nucleotides line up with TRBD1. CDR1 is LNHDA, CDR2 SQIVND, per germline (reference sequence). With V trimmed by 8 bases and J by 1 base, 3 bases remained unmatched. CDR3 size: 13 residues. CDR3 in DNA: TGTGCCAGTGACAGGGGACCGAACACTGAAGCTTTCTTT. This codes for CASDRGPNTEAFF.

The chain employs TRBV6-5 and TRBJ2-5; TRBD2 aligns across 9 bases. This CDR3 spans 16 amino acids. Germline lookup yields CDR1 MNHEY and CDR2 SVGAGI. V was pared by 2 bases and J by 4 bases, with 8 bases of the junction left unmatched. The chain's CDR3 is CASSYVSGSGGETQYF. DNA for the CDR3: TGTGCCAGCAGTTACGTTAGCGGGAGTGGAGGAGAGACCCAGTACTTC.

The chain carries TRBV28 and TRBJ1-2, with D unclear. The germline V gene has CDR1 MDHEN and CDR2 SYDVKM. V was shortened by 6 bases and J by 4 bases, with 9 bases between the two germline ends. The CDR3 spans 12 residues. CDR3 amino acids: CASSWTRYGYTF. The DNA of the CDR3 is TGTGCCAGCAGCTGGACCCGCTATGGCTACACCTTC.

The chain joins TRBV2 to TRBJ2-7; TRBD1 is a possible D gene (5 bases). With 7 bases removed from V and 2 bases from J, the gap between germline ends came to 9 bases. The CDR3 loop spans 12 amino acids. Germline V gene data show CDR1 as SNHLY and CDR2 as FYNNEI. CDR3: CASKPGTYEQYF. The CDR3 DNA reads TGTGCCAGCAAACCAGGGACCTACGAGCAGTACTTC.

V gene TRBV9 combines with J gene TRBJ1-5; 7 nucleotides line up with TRBD1. V lost 3 bases and J lost 7; bases outside the gene matches: 4. This CDR3 has 13 residues. Germline V lookup: CDR1 SGDLS, CDR2 YYNGEE. CDR3 residues: CASSEGAGQPQHF. Here the CDR3 DNA reads TGTGCCAGCAGCGAGGGGGCTGGGCAGCCCCAGCATTTT.

The chain carries TRBV28 and TRBJ2-7; 9 bases match TRBD1. CDR3 length: 14 residues. The V and J ends lost 3 bases and 3 bases, in that order; junction bases with no gene match: 3. Germline V gene data show CDR1 as MDHEN and CDR2 as SYDVKM. Here the CDR3 reads CASSFATGGYEQYF. Written as DNA, the CDR3 is TGTGCCAGCAGTTTCGCGACAGGGGGCTACGAGCAGTACTTC.

The V gene is TRBV27, the J gene TRBJ2-1; D unclear. The CDR3 covers 13 residues. V lost 5 bases, J lost 7 bases, and 12 bases lay in between. Germline assignment: CDR1 MNHEY and CDR2 SMNVEV (reference sequence). In DNA form, the CDR3 reads TGTGCCAGCAGTCCAGGATTGCAAAATGAGCAGTTCTTC. The encoded protein is CASSPGLQNEQFF.

This clone was counted between two and nine times. This chain uses TRBV10-3 with TRBJ1-2, with 8 bases fitting TRBD1. Germline CDR1 is ENHRY and CDR2 is SYGVKD. The CDR3 loop spans 15 amino acids. Unmatched junction bases numbered 4, after V lost 2 bases and J lost 2 bases. The CDR3 reads CAISEQGAPNYGYTF. CDR3 sequence (DNA): TGTGCCATCAGTGAGCAGGGGGCGCCCAACTATGGCTACACCTTC.

The chain is built from TRBV6-5 and TRBJ1-2, with D perhaps TRBD1 (5 bases). The CDR3 loop spans 15 amino acids. The V and J ends lost 0 bases and 0 bases respectively, with 8 bases between them. CDR1 is MNHEY, CDR2 SVGAGI, per germline. The CDR3 region is CASSYSGGANYGYTF. The CDR3 DNA is TGTGCCAGCAGTTACTCGGGGGGGGCTAACTATGGCTACACCTTC.

This clone was recorded a few times. The chain joins TRBV5-5 to TRBJ1-5, with 7 positions matching TRBD1. Germline V CDR1 and CDR2: SGHKS, YYEKEE (reference sequence). J lost 0 bases, V lost 1 base, and 4 bases had no gene match. The CDR3 has 16 amino acids. The CDR3 loop reads CASSLRQGSSNQPQHF. Written as DNA, the CDR3 is TGTGCCAGCAGCTTGCGACAGGGAAGTAGCAATCAGCCCCAGCATTTT.

This chain links TRBV7-2 with TRBJ2-4; D is ambiguous. V was pared by 5 bases and J by 7 bases, with 12 bases between. CDR1 SGHTA and CDR2 FQGNSA come from the germline V gene. The CDR3 sequence is 13 residues long. The CDR3 loop reads CASSPLGRNIQYF. CDR3 in DNA: TGTGCCAGCAGCCCACTCGGACGGAACATTCAGTACTTC.

CDR3 bases: TGTGCCAGCAGATCACCGAACACTGAAGCTTTCTTT. This sequence encodes CASRSPNTEAFF. The rearrangement joins TRBV6-1 to TRBJ1-1; D is undetermined. The V gene lost 6 bases and the J gene lost 1 base, with 6 bases spanning the gap. The germline gives CDR1 MNHNS, CDR2 SASEGT. The CDR3 consists of 12 residues.